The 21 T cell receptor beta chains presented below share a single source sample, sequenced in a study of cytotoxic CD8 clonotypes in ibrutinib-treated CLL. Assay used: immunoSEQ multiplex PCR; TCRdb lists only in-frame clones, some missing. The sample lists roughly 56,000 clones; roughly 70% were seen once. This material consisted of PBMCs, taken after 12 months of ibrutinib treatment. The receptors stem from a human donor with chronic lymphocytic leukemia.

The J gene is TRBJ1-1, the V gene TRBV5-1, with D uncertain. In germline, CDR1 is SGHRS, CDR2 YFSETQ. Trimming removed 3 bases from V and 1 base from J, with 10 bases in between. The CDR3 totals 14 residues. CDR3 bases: TGCGCCAGCAGCTACCCAAACACGAACACTGAAGCTTTCTTT. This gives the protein CASSYPNTNTEAFF. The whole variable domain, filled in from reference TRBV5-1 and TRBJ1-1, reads KAGVTQTPRYLIKTRGQQVTLSCSPISGHRSVSWYQQTPGQGLQFLFEYFSETQRNKGNFPGRFSGRQFSNSRSEMNVSTLELGDSALYLCASSYPNTNTEAFFGQGTRLTVV.

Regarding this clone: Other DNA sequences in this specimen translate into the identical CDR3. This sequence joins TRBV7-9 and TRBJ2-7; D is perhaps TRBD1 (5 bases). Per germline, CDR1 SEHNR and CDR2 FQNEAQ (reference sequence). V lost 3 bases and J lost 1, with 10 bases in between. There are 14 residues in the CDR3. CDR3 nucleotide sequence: TGTGCCAGCAGCTTGGGCAGGGATTCCTACGAGCAGTACTTC. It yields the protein CASSLGRDSYEQYF.

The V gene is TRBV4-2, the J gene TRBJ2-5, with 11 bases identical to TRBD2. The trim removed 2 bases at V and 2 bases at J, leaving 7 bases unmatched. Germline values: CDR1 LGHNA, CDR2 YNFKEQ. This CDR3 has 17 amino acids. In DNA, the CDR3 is TGTGCCAGCAGCCAACCCACGGGACTAGCGGATCAAGAGACCCAGTACTTC. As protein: CASSQPTGLADQETQYF.

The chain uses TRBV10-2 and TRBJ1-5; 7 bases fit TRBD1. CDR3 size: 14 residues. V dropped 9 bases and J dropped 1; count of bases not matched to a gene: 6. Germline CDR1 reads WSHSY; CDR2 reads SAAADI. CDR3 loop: CASRDSLSNQPQHF. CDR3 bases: TGCGCCAGTCGGGACAGCCTAAGCAATCAGCCCCAGCATTTT.

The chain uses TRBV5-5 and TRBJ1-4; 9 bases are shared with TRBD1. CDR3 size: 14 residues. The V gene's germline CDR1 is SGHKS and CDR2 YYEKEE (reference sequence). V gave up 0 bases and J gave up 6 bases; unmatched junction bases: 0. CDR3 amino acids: CASSLGTGDEKLFF. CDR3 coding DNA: TGTGCCAGCAGCTTGGGGACAGGGGATGAAAAACTGTTTTTT.

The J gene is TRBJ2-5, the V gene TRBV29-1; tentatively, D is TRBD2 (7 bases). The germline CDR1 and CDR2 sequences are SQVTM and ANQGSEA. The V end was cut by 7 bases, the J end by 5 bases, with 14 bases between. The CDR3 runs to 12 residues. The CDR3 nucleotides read TGCAGCGCGAAGGGGGAGGGGGAGACCCAGTACTTC. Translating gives CSAKGEGETQYF.

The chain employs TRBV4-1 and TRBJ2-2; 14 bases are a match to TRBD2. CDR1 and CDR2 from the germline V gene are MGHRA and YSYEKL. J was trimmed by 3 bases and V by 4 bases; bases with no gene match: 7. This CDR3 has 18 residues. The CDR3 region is CASSLGTSGSRDTGELFF. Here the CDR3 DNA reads TGCGCCAGCAGCCTAGGGACTAGCGGGAGTCGGGACACCGGGGAGCTGTTTTTT.

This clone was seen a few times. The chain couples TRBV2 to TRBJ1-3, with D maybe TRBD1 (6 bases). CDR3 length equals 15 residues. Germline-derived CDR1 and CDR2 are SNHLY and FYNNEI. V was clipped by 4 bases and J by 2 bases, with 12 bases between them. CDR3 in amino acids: CASSARGFTGNTIYF. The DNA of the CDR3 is TGTGCCAGCAGTGCCAGGGGCTTTACTGGAAACACCATATATTTT.

The CDR3, as DNA: TGCGCCAGCAGCTTGGTTCTAGCGGGAGTAGGCGACGAGCAGTACTTC. Its translation: CASSLVLAGVGDEQYF. J is TRBJ2-7 and V is TRBV5-1, with 10 bases fitting TRBD2. The CDR3 contains 16 residues. The V and J ends lost 0 bases and 5 bases, in that order; junction bases with no gene match: 8. Germline CDR1 SGHRS, CDR2 YFSETQ.

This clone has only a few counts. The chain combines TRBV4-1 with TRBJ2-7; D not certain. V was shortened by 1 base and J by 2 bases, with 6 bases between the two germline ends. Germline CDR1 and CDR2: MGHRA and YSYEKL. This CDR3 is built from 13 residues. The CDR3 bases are TGCGCCAGCAGCCAAGTTCTGGCCTACGAGCAGTACTTC. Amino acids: CASSQVLAYEQYF.

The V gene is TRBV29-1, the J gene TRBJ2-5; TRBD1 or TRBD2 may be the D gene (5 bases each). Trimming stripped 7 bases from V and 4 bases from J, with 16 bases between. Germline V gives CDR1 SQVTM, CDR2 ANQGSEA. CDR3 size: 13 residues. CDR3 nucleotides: TGCAGCGCCGAACGGGGCTTATCAGAGACCCAGTACTTC. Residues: CSAERGLSETQYF.

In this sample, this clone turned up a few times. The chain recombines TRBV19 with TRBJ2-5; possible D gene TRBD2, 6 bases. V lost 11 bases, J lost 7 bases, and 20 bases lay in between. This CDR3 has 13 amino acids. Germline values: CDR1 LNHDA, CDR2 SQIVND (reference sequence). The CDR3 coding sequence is TGTGCCGCCAGGGAGGTGGAGACCGGGACCCAGTACTTC. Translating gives CAAREVETGTQYF.

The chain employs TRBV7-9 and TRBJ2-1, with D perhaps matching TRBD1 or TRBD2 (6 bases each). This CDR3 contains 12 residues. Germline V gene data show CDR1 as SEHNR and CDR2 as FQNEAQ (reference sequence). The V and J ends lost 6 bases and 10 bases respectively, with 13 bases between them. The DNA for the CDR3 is TGTGCCAGCAGGGGGGGCTCCCCCGAGCAGTTCTTC. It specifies CASRGGSPEQFF.

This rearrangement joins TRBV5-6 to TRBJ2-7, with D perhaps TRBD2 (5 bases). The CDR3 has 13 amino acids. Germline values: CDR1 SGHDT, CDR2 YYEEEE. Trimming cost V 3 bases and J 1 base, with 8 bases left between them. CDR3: CASSWTGSYEQYF. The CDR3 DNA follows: TGTGCCAGCAGCTGGACGGGATCCTACGAGCAGTACTTC.

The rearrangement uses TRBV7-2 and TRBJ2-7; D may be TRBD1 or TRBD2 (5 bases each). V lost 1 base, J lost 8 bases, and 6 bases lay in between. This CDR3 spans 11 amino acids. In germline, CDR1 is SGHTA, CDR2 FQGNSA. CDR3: CASSLGGKQYF. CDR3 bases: TGTGCCAGCAGCTTAGGGGGGAAGCAGTACTTC.

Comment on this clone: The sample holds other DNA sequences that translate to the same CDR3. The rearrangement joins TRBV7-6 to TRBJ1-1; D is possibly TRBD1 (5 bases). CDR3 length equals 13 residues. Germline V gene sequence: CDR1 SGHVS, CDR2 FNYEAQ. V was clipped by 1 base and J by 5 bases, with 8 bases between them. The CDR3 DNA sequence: TGTGCCAGCAGCTTAGGGCAGGGAACTGAAGCTTTCTTT. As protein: CASSLGQGTEAFF. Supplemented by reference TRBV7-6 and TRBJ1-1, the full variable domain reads GAGVSQSPRYKVTKRGQDVALRCDPISGHVSLYWYRQALGQGPEFLTYFNYEAQQDKSGLPNDRFSAERPEGSISTLTIQRTEQRDSAMYRCASSLGQGTEAFFGQGTRLTVV.

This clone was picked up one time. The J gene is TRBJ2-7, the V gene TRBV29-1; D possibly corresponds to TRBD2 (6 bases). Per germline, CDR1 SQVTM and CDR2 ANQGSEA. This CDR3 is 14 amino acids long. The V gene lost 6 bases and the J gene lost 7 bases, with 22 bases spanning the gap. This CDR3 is CSVIRGTGGNEQYF. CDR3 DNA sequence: TGCAGCGTGATTAGGGGCACTGGCGGGAATGAGCAGTACTTC.

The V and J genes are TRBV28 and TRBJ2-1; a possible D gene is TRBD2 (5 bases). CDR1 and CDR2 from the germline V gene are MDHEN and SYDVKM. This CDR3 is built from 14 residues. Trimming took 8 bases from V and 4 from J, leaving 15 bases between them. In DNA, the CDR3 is TGTGCCAGCCTAAGAGCGGAGTCTTACAATGAGCAGTTCTTC. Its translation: CASLRAESYNEQFF.

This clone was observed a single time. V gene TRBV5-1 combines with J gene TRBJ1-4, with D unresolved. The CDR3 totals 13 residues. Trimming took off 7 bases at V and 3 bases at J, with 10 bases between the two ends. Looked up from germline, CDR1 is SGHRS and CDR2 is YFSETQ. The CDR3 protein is CASANSPNEKLFF. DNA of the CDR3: TGCGCCAGCGCCAACAGCCCTAATGAAAAACTGTTTTTT.

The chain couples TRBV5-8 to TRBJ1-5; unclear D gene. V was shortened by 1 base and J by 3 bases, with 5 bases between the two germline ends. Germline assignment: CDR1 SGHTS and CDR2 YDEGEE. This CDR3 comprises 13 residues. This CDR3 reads CASSLTDNQPQHF. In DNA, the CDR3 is TGTGCCAGCAGCTTGACAGACAATCAGCCCCAGCATTTT.

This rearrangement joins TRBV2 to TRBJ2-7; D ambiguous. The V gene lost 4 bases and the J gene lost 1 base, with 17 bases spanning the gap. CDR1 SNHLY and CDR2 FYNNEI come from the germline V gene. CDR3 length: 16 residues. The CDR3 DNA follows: TGTGCCAGCAGTGCCCAACTTGTGGTTGGGTCCTACGAGCAGTACTTC. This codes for CASSAQLVVGSYEQYF.